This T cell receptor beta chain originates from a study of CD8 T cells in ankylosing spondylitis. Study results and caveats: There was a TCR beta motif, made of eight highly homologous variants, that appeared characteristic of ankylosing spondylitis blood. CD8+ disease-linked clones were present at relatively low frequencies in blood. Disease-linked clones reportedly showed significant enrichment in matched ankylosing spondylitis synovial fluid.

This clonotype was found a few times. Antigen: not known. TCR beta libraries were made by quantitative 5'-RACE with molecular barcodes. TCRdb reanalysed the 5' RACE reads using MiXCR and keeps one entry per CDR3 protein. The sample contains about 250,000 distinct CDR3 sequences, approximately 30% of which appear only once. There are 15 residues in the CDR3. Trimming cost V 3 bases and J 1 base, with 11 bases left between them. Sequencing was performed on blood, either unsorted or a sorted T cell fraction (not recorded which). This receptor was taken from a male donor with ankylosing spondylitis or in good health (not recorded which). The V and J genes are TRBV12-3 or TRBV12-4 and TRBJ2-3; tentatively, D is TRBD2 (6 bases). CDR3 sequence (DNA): TGTGCCAGCAGTTTGGGCCAGCGGGGCACAGATACGCAGTATTTT. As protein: CASSLGQRGTDTQYF.